The 32 T cell receptor beta chains below were found in one sample sequenced in a study of PD-1 blockade in classical Hodgkin lymphoma. Time point described: cycle 4 day 1 (C4D1), after 6 weeks of nivolumab. All trial patients relapsed after autologous stem cell transplantation. The protocol was immunoSEQ multiplex PCR, while the TCRdb copy is restricted to in-frame clones and leaves out a portion. The table includes approximately 96,000 clones, 93% detected once. This sample comprised peripheral blood mononuclear cells (PBMCs), obtained before the fourth cycle of nivolumab. The receptors originated from a human donor with classical Hodgkin lymphoma.

The V gene is TRBV6-1, the J gene TRBJ2-7; D perhaps matches TRBD2 (6 bases). This CDR3 spans 15 amino acids. The germline gives CDR1 MNHNS, CDR2 SASEGT. V lost 3 bases and J lost 0, with 12 bases in between. CDR3 protein: CASSDPGTASYEQYF. CDR3 coding DNA: TGTGCCAGCAGTGACCCCGGGACTGCCTCCTACGAGCAGTACTTC.

V and J are TRBV2 and TRBJ2-5; D remains unclear. Looked up from germline, CDR1 is SNHLY and CDR2 is FYNNEI. V was trimmed by 1 base and J by 2 bases, leaving 8 bases between them. The CDR3 covers 14 residues. In nucleotides, the CDR3 is TGTGCCAGCAGTGAAGAAACTCGACAAGAGACCCAGTACTTC. Translating it yields CASSEETRQETQYF.

The chain has TRBV2 and TRBJ2-7, with 8 bases lining up with TRBD2. The CDR3 sequence is 12 residues long. V lost 10 bases to trimming and J lost 7 bases; unmatched junction nucleotides: 9. CDR1 SNHLY and CDR2 FYNNEI come from the germline V gene. Here the CDR3 reads CATLGGGKEQYF. In DNA form, the CDR3 reads TGTGCCACCCTAGGCGGGGGGAAAGAGCAGTACTTC.

The chain joins TRBV7-6 to TRBJ2-3; 16 nucleotides align to TRBD2. This CDR3 is 20 amino acids long. V shed 5 bases, J shed 2 bases, and the junction held 13 bases outside the gene matches. Per germline, CDR1 SGHVS and CDR2 FNYEAQ. The CDR3 spells CASSPGTSGRAGVNTDTQYF. The CDR3 nucleotides read TGTGCCAGCAGCCCGGGGACTAGCGGGAGGGCCGGGGTAAACACAGATACGCAGTATTTT.

This clone was found once. The CDR3 sequence is CASSLGLAGVGEQYF. In DNA form, the CDR3 reads TGTGCCAGCAGCTTGGGACTAGCGGGAGTCGGGGAGCAGTACTTC. This chain uses TRBV7-9 with TRBJ2-7; 14 bases map to TRBD2. Unmatched junction bases numbered 5, after V lost 3 bases and J lost 7 bases. Germline CDR1 is SEHNR and CDR2 is FQNEAQ (reference sequence). This CDR3 region has 15 residues. Filled out from reference TRBV7-9 and TRBJ2-7, the complete variable domain reads DTGVSQNPRHKITKRGQNVTFRCDPISEHNRLYWYRQTLGQGPEFLTYFQNEAQLEKSRLLSDRFSAERPKGSFSTLEIQRTEQGDSAMYLCASSLGLAGVGEQYFGPGTRLTVT.

The J gene is TRBJ2-5, the V gene TRBV28; D call uncertain. CDR3 length equals 14 residues. The V end lost 5 bases, the J end lost 0 bases, and 10 bases lay between the germline ends. CDR1 MDHEN and CDR2 SYDVKM come from the germline V gene. The CDR3 bases are TGTGCCAGCAGTCGTCGGCCGTACCAAGAGACCCAGTACTTC. Encoded protein: CASSRRPYQETQYF.

CDR3 sequence: CASSPRTGRAGELFF. CDR3 nucleotide sequence: TGTGCCAGCAGCCCTCGGACAGGGAGGGCCGGGGAGCTGTTTTTT. This sequence joins TRBV7-9 and TRBJ2-2; TRBD1 is a possible D gene (8 bases). The CDR3 has 15 residues. In germline, CDR1 is SEHNR, CDR2 FQNEAQ (reference sequence). V gave up 5 bases and J gave up 6 bases, with 16 bases separating them.

V gene TRBV9 combines with J gene TRBJ2-7; 8 bases fit TRBD1. The CDR3 is made up of 15 amino acids. Trimming removed 4 bases from V and 4 bases from J; junction bases left unmatched: 10. Germline V gene sequence: CDR1 SGDLS, CDR2 YYNGEE. CDR3 amino acids: CASSPGTGPPYEQYF. CDR3 in DNA: TGTGCCAGCAGCCCCGGGACAGGCCCTCCTTACGAGCAGTACTTC.

This chain uses TRBV14 with TRBJ2-4, with D unclear. This CDR3 is 14 amino acids long. V gave up 2 bases and J gave up 0 bases, with 5 bases separating them. The germline V gene has CDR1 SGHDN and CDR2 FVKESK. The CDR3 DNA follows: TGTGCCAGCAGCCAAACGCTAGCCAAAAACATTCAGTACTTC. Residues: CASSQTLAKNIQYF. The full variable domain, with the rest looked up from reference TRBV14 and TRBJ2-4, is EAGVTQFPSHSVIEKGQTVTLRCDPISGHDNLYWYRRVMGKEIKFLLHFVKESKQDESGMPNNRFLAERTGGTYSTLKVQPAELEDSGVYFCASSQTLAKNIQYFGAGTRLSVL.

The chain recombines TRBV9 with TRBJ2-2, with 10 bases that match TRBD2. The germline CDR1 and CDR2 sequences are SGDLS and YYNGEE. The trim removed 4 bases at V and 0 bases at J, leaving 3 bases unmatched. The CDR3 runs 16 residues. This CDR3 is CASSPGLAANTGELFF. CDR3 bases: TGTGCCAGCAGCCCCGGACTAGCGGCGAACACCGGGGAGCTGTTTTTT.

The chain recombines TRBV15 with TRBJ1-5; D not certain. Trimming took 3 bases from V and 0 from J, leaving 6 bases between them. The CDR3 sequence is 14 residues long. Germline assignment: CDR1 LNHNV and CDR2 YYDKDF (reference sequence). The CDR3 bases are TGTGCCACCAGCAGGAGGAATAGCAATCAGCCCCAGCATTTT. It is translated as CATSRRNSNQPQHF.

The V call is TRBV6-5, the J call TRBJ2-7, with D tentatively TRBD2 (5 bases). Germline lookup yields CDR1 MNHEY and CDR2 SVGAGI. Trimming left V 0 bases short and J 5 bases short, with 11 bases between. The CDR3 length is 14 residues. CDR3 in DNA: TGTGCCAGCAGTTACTCCCGGGATCCTAACGAGCAGTACTTC. Protein product: CASSYSRDPNEQYF.

This clone has just one count. This chain links TRBV6-1 with TRBJ2-2; D may be TRBD1 (5 bases). The length of the CDR3 is 14 residues. Trimming left V 5 bases short and J 3 bases short, with 10 bases between. The V gene's germline CDR1 is MNHNS and CDR2 SASEGT. The chain's CDR3 is CASSPPRDTGELFF. CDR3 coding DNA: TGTGCCAGCAGTCCTCCCAGGGACACCGGGGAGCTGTTTTTT.

The rearrangement links TRBV19 to TRBJ2-2, with TRBD1 matching 7 bases. Germline V gives CDR1 LNHDA, CDR2 SQIVND (reference sequence). V was pared by 8 bases and J by 7 bases, with 13 bases of the junction left unmatched. CDR3 length equals 15 residues. The CDR3 spells CASHGNRGQGGELFF. In DNA, the CDR3 is TGTGCCAGTCATGGGAACAGGGGTCAGGGCGGGGAGCTGTTTTTT.

The chain uses TRBV19 and TRBJ1-2; TRBD1 might be the D (5 bases). The CDR3 extends over 14 amino acids. Germline V gene data show CDR1 as LNHDA and CDR2 as SQIVND (reference sequence). V lost 3 bases, J lost 3 bases, and 11 bases lay in between. The CDR3 loop reads CASSIPGLDYGYTF. The CDR3 bases are TGTGCCAGTAGTATTCCGGGGCTGGACTATGGCTACACCTTC.

This clone was counted between two and nine times. The chain employs TRBV7-9 and TRBJ1-5; possibly TRBD1 for D (5 bases). V lost 6 bases and J 2 bases, leaving 11 bases between the germline ends. The length of the CDR3 is 14 residues. CDR1 and CDR2 from the germline V gene are SEHNR and FQNEAQ (reference sequence). The CDR3: CASRAGKGNQPQHF. CDR3 nucleotides: TGTGCCAGCAGGGCAGGGAAGGGCAATCAGCCCCAGCATTTT. The full variable domain, with the rest looked up from reference TRBV7-9 and TRBJ1-5, is DTGVSQNPRHKITKRGQNVTFRCDPISEHNRLYWYRQTLGQGPEFLTYFQNEAQLEKSRLLSDRFSAERPKGSFSTLEIQRTEQGDSAMYLCASRAGKGNQPQHFGDGTRLSIL.

V gene TRBV25-1 combines with J gene TRBJ2-5; 8 bases are shared with TRBD1. The J call may be wrong; the DNA end is better matched by TRBJ2-7. The germline gives CDR1 MGHDK, CDR2 SYGVNS. The CDR3 length is 16 residues. In DNA form, the CDR3 reads TGTGCCAGCAGTGAGCAGGGGGCGGTTGTGCGCTACGAGCAGTACTTC. Translation: CASSEQGAVVRYEQYF.

This clone was seen a handful of times. The V and J genes are TRBV7-8 and TRBJ2-1; D might be TRBD2 (6 bases). V lost 1 base and J 0 bases, leaving 16 bases between the germline ends. The CDR3 is made up of 18 amino acids. The germline gives CDR1 SGHVS, CDR2 FQNEAQ. CDR3 DNA: TGTGCCAGCAGCTTAGGGCTAGCGCCGAAGAGCTCCTACAATGAGCAGTTCTTC. Its translation: CASSLGLAPKSSYNEQFF.

This clone is a singleton in its sample. J is TRBJ1-1 and V is TRBV29-1; 7 bases map to TRBD1. The CDR3 contains 14 residues. CDR1 is SQVTM, CDR2 ANQGSEA, per germline. The V and J ends lost 3 bases and 7 bases, in that order; junction bases with no gene match: 11. This chain's CDR3 is CSVETGSDYSEAFF. The CDR3 DNA reads as TGCAGCGTTGAGACAGGGTCGGACTATAGTGAAGCTTTCTTT.

The genes are TRBV10-2 and TRBJ2-6; D is perhaps TRBD1 or TRBD2 (5 bases each). V was trimmed by 2 bases and J by 0 bases, leaving 5 bases between them. Per germline, CDR1 WSHSY and CDR2 SAAADI. This CDR3 spans 15 amino acids. CDR3 sequence: CASSEGGSGANVLTF. The CDR3 DNA follows: TGCGCCAGCAGTGAGGGGGGCTCTGGGGCCAACGTCCTGACTTTC.

The gene calls are TRBV6-1 and TRBJ2-7, with D maybe TRBD1 (5 bases). The V gene's germline CDR1 is MNHNS and CDR2 SASEGT. The CDR3 sequence is 14 residues long. Deletions cut 3 bases from V and 2 bases from J, with 11 bases between. The CDR3 is CASSEIRAAYEQYF. The CDR3 DNA is TGTGCCAGCAGTGAGATCAGGGCTGCCTACGAGCAGTACTTC.

The rearrangement uses TRBV11-2 and TRBJ1-1, with D uncertain. CDR1 and CDR2 from the germline V gene are SGHAT and FQNNGV. CDR3 length equals 13 residues. V was shortened by 5 bases and J by 5 bases, with 12 bases between the two germline ends. CDR3 coding DNA: TGTGCCAGCAGCCGGGCGGGAGGGACTGAAGCTTTCTTT. It specifies CASSRAGGTEAFF.

The CDR3 is CASSKPTGGMYEKLFF. The CDR3 DNA reads TGTGCCAGTAGCAAACCGACAGGGGGCATGTATGAAAAACTGTTTTTT. The V gene is TRBV19, the J gene TRBJ1-4; TRBD1 matches 10 bases. Trimming took 6 bases from V and 6 from J; bases not matched to a gene: 10. This CDR3 is built from 16 residues. CDR1 LNHDA and CDR2 SQIVND come from the germline V gene (reference sequence).

This clone was seen only a few times. The chain couples TRBV5-6 to TRBJ1-1, with D uncertain. This CDR3 contains 14 residues. Germline V gives CDR1 SGHDT, CDR2 YYEEEE. V was trimmed by 4 bases and J by 7 bases, leaving 17 bases between them. CDR3 protein: CASSIRVTRGEAFF. The CDR3 DNA reads TGTGCCAGCAGCATCCGGGTCACGCGGGGTGAAGCTTTCTTT.

The rearrangement links TRBV5-4 to TRBJ1-1; 9 nucleotides match TRBD1. CDR1 is SGHNT, CDR2 YYREEE, per germline (reference sequence). Losses at the gene ends were 4 bases for V and 3 bases for J; bases not matched to a gene: 10. The CDR3 extends over 16 amino acids. In DNA form, the CDR3 reads TGTGCCAGCAGCACGCCGGGACAGGGATATTACACTGAAGCTTTCTTT. Its translation is CASSTPGQGYYTEAFF.

This sequence joins TRBV6-5 and TRBJ2-7; 8 nucleotides agree with TRBD1. Looked up from germline, CDR1 is MNHEY and CDR2 is SVGAGI. The CDR3 is made up of 13 amino acids. The trim removed 7 bases at V and 4 bases at J, leaving 6 bases unmatched. In DNA, the CDR3 is TGTGCCAGCACTCGACAGGGGTGGTACGAGCAGTACTTC. Protein: CASTRQGWYEQYF.

The V and J genes are TRBV5-6 and TRBJ2-3; 9 nucleotides line up with TRBD2. This CDR3 is 15 amino acids long. With V trimmed by 1 base and J by 1 base, 1 base remained unmatched. Germline CDR1 reads SGHDT; CDR2 reads YYEEEE. The CDR3 coding sequence is TGTGCCAGCAGCTTGTTAGCGGGGGGCACAGATACGCAGTATTTT. This encodes CASSLLAGGTDTQYF.

The chain couples TRBV2 to TRBJ1-2; 7 bases are a match to TRBD1. The CDR3 is 16 residues long. Trimming at V came to 0 bases and at J to 1 base, leaving 5 bases not matched to a gene. Per germline, CDR1 SNHLY and CDR2 FYNNEI. The DNA for the CDR3 is TGTGCCAGCAGTGAAGCGTCGGGACAGAGTAACTATGGCTACACCTTC. It is translated as CASSEASGQSNYGYTF.

This clone was counted a few times. The chain has TRBV9 and TRBJ1-4; D gene unclear. The CDR3 has 15 amino acids. Germline CDR1 and CDR2: SGDLS and YYNGEE. Trimming pared 0 bases from V and 0 bases from J, leaving 6 bases between. DNA for the CDR3: TGTGCCAGCAGCGTAGAAGACACAACTAATGAAAAACTGTTTTTT. Protein product: CASSVEDTTNEKLFF.

The chain couples TRBV2 to TRBJ1-1; D remains ambiguous. Trimming took 5 bases from V and 0 from J, leaving 34 bases between them. The germline CDR1 and CDR2 sequences are SNHLY and FYNNEI. There are 22 residues in the CDR3. This CDR3 is CASSSIGCPGLSISTMNTEAFF. CDR3 in DNA: TGTGCCAGCAGTTCGATAGGGTGCCCGGGCCTATCGATTAGCACGATGAACACTGAAGCTTTCTTT.

The CDR3 spells CASTMAGGVDTQYF. The CDR3 DNA reads TGTGCCAGCACGATGGCGGGAGGGGTAGATACGCAGTATTTT. The V call is TRBV28, the J call TRBJ2-3, with TRBD2 identical over 9 bases. CDR1 MDHEN and CDR2 SYDVKM come from the germline V gene. CDR3 length equals 14 residues. The V and J ends lost 7 bases and 5 bases, in that order; junction bases with no gene match: 7.

The genes are TRBV30 and TRBJ1-1; D gene unclear. CDR3 length: 15 residues. The V gene's germline CDR1 is GTSNPN and CDR2 SVGIG (reference sequence). V was clipped by 2 bases and J by 6 bases, with 19 bases between them. The CDR3 loop is CAWSLSSRSGAEAFF. In DNA form, the CDR3 reads TGTGCCTGGAGTCTTTCCAGTAGGTCCGGGGCTGAAGCTTTCTTT.